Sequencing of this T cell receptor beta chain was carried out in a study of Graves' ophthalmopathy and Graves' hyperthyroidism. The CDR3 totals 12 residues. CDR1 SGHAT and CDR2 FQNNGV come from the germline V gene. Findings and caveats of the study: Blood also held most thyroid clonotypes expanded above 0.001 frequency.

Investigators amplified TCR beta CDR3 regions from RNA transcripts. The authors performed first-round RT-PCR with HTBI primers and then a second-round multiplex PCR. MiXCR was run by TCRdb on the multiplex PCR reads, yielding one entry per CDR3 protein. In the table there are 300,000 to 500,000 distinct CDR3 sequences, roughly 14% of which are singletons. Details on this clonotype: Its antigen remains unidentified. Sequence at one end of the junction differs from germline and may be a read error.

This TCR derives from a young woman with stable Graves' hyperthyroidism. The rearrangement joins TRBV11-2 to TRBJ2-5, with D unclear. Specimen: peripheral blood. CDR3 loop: CASSLAEETKYF. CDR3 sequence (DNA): TGTGCCAGCAGCTTAGCAGAAGAGACCAAGTACTTC.